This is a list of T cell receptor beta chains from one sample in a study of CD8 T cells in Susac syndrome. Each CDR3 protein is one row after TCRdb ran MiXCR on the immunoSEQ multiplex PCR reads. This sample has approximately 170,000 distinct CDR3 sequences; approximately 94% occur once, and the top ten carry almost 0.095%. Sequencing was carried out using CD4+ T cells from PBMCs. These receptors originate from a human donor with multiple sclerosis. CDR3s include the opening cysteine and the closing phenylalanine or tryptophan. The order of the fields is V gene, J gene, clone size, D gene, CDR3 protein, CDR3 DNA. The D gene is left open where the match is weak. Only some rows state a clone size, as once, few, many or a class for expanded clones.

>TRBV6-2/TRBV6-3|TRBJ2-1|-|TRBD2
CASSHQLLAGGYNEQFF
TGTGCCAGCAGTCACCAACTACTAGCGGGAGGGTACAATGAGCAGTTCTTC
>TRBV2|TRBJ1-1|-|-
CASSGLIGNTEAFF
TGTGCCAGCAGCGGCCTGATTGGGAACACTGAAGCTTTCTTT
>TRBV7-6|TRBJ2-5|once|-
CASSRAGGWSQETQYF
TGTGCCAGCAGCCGAGCGGGTGGCTGGTCGCAAGAGACCCAGTACTTC
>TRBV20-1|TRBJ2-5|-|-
CSANRLGETQYF
TGCAGTGCCAACCGACTAGGGGAGACCCAGTACTTC
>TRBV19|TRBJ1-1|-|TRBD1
CASETRGLRNTEAFF
TGTGCCAGCGAGACCAGGGGGCTAAGGAACACTGAAGCTTTCTTT
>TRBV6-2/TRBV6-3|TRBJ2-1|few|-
CASGRGSYNEQFF
TGTGCCAGCGGGCGGGGTTCCTACAATGAGCAGTTCTTC
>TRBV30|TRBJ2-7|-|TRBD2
CAWSEYREGEQYF
TGTGCCTGGAGCGAGTATAGGGAGGGCGAGCAGTACTTC
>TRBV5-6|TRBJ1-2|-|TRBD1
CASGPGGRGYTF
TGTGCCAGCGGCCCAGGGGGCAGGGGCTACACCTTC
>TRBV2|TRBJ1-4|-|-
CATLPGRGYRKLFF
TGTGCCACCCTCCCGGGGCGCGGATATAGAAAACTGTTTTTT
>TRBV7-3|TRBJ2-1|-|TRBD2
CASSASGTSGSYEQFF
TGTGCCAGCAGCGCCTCCGGGACTAGCGGGAGCTATGAGCAGTTCTTC
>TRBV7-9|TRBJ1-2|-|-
CASSSSGIGYTF
TGTGCCAGCAGCTCATCAGGGATTGGCTACACCTTC
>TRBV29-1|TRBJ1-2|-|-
CSVTTGGSNYGYTF
TGCAGCGTCACGACTGGGGGATCTAACTATGGCTACACCTTC
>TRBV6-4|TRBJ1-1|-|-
CASRQGTNTEAFF
TGTGCCAGCAGACAGGGAACGAACACTGAAGCTTTCTTT